A single TCR beta chain is shown here with its context. The CDR3 extends over 13 amino acids. V lost 0 bases to trimming and J lost 5 bases, with 11 bases between them. Germline V gives CDR1 DFQATT, CDR2 SNEGSKA (reference sequence). With a J-beta primer mix and a sample-barcoded 5' primer, a second PCR ran 7 to 11 cycles. TCRdb called the 5' RACE reads again in MiXCR, with one record for every CDR3 protein. The data hold about 1.4 million distinct CDR3 sequences, with roughly 64% observed a single time. This sample was taken from a study of blood T cells in healthy people across ages. As for the study in general: Template switching recovered approximately one barcoded beta molecule for every two T cells.

The rearrangement joins TRBV20-1 to TRBJ2-7, with TRBD2 as a possible D gene (6 bases). The sample was blood. This TCR came from a man younger than 35 in good health. As DNA, the CDR3 is TGCAGTGCTAGAGATGGGCTAGCGCACGAGCAGTACTTC. Translated: CSARDGLAHEQYF.